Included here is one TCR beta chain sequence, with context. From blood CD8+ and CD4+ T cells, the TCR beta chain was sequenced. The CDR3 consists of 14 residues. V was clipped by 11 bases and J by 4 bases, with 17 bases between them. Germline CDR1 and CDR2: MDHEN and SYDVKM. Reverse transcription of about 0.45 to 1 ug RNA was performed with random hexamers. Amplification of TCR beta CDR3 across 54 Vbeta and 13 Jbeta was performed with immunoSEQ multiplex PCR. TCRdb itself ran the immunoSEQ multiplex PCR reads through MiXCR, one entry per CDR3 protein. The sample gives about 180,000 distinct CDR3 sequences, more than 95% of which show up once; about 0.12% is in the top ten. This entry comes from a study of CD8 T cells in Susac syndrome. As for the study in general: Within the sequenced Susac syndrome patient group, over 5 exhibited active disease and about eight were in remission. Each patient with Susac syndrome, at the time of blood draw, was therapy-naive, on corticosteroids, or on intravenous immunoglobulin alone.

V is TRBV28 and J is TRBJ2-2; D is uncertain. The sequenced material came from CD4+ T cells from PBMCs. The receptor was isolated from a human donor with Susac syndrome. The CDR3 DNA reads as TGTGCCGGTCGCCCGGGCTCATTCACCGGGGAGCTGTTTTTT. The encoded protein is CAGRPGSFTGELFF. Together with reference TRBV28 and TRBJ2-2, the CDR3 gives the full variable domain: DVKVTQSSRYLVKRTGEKVFLECVQDMDHENMFWYRQDPGLGLRLIYFSYDVKMKEKGDIPEGYSVSREKKERFSLILESASTNQTSMYLCAGRPGSFTGELFFGEGSRLTVL.